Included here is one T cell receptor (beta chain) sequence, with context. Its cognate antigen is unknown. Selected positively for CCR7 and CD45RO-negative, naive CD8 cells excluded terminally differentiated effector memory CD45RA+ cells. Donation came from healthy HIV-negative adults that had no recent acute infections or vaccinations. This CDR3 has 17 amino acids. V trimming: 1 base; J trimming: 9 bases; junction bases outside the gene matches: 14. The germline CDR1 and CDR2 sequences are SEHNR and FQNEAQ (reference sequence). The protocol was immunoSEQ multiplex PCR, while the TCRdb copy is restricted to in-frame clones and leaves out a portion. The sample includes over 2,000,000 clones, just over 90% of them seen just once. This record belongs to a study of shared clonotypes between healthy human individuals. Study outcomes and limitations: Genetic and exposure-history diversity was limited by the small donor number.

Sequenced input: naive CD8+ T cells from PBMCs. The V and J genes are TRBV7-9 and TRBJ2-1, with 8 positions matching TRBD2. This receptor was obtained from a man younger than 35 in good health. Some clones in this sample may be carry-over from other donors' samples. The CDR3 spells CASSLVLSGGRGGEQFF. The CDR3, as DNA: TGTGCCAGCAGCTTAGTTCTGTCGGGAGGGCGCGGGGGTGAGCAGTTCTTC.